The 9 T cell receptor beta chains below all came from one sample that was sequenced in a study of T-cell memory formation after mild COVID-19. MiXCR, applied by TCRdb to the 5' RACE reads, yields one record per CDR3 protein. The data show approximately 400,000 distinct CDR3 sequences, with roughly 17% seen just once and under 25% held by the top ten. Sequencing was carried out using PBMCs or a T cell subset sorted from them (not recorded which). These receptors were obtained from a man aged 18-30 years who had mild COVID-19 (a few samples of this study predate the infection). Cell type and time point are not known.

This clonotype was picked up one time. This rearrangement joins TRBV7-9 to TRBJ1-2; unclear D gene. Germline V gives CDR1 SEHNR, CDR2 FQNEAQ (reference sequence). The germline V and J ends were trimmed by 1 base and 8 bases, with 11 bases remaining between them. CDR3 length equals 13 residues. The CDR3 DNA sequence: TGTGCCAGCAGCTTAGTCAGCCAAAGAGGCTACACCTTC. Its protein product is CASSLVSQRGYTF.

V gene TRBV7-9 combines with J gene TRBJ1-2; the D is unclear. The CDR3 length is 13 residues. V lost 5 bases, J lost 6 bases, and 13 bases lay in between. Germline V gene data show CDR1 as SEHNR and CDR2 as FQNEAQ (reference sequence). Here the CDR3 DNA reads TGTGCCAGCAGCCCCCCCCGCACCGATGGCTACACCTTC. It specifies CASSPPRTDGYTF.

This clonotype was counted only a few times. V and J are TRBV20-1 and TRBJ2-1; TRBD2 matches 10 bases. Trimming took 4 bases from V and 15 from J; bases not matched to a gene: 6. This CDR3 is 11 amino acids long. Germline V lookup: CDR1 DFQATT, CDR2 SNEGSKA (reference sequence). CDR3 in amino acids: CSAITSGEVFF. CDR3 coding DNA: TGCAGTGCTATCACTAGCGGGGAGGTGTTCTTC.

The chain carries TRBV7-9 and TRBJ1-2, with TRBD1 identical over 8 bases. The CDR3 runs to 15 residues. Germline CDR1 SEHNR, CDR2 FQNEAQ (reference sequence). After removal of 5 bases from V and 6 bases from J, the junction contained 11 bases not matched to a gene. CDR3 region: CASSPRLLDRDGYTF. The CDR3 DNA is TGTGCCAGCAGCCCGCGACTCTTGGACAGGGATGGCTACACCTTC. The complete variable domain, with remaining parts taken from reference TRBV7-9 and TRBJ1-2, reads DTGVSQNPRHKITKRGQNVTFRCDPISEHNRLYWYRQTLGQGPEFLTYFQNEAQLEKSRLLSDRFSAERPKGSFSTLEIQRTEQGDSAMYLCASSPRLLDRDGYTFGSGTRLTVV.

In its sample, this clonotype was seen a few times. This CDR3 reads CASSQDWTSFRNEQFF. DNA for the CDR3: TGCGCCAGCAGCCAAGATTGGACTAGCTTTAGGAATGAGCAGTTCTTC. V and J are TRBV4-3 and TRBJ2-1, with 8 bases lining up with TRBD2. Trimming cost V 0 bases and J 7 bases; bases outside gene matches: 8. The CDR3 is 16 amino acids. Germline V gene data show CDR1 as LGHNA and CDR2 as YSLEER.

This clonotype has only a few counts. V gene TRBV7-9 combines with J gene TRBJ1-1; D gene ambiguous. The CDR3 is 13 residues long. V was shortened by 3 bases and J by 3 bases, with 8 bases between the two germline ends. The germline V gene encodes CDR1 SEHNR and CDR2 FQNEAQ (reference sequence). The CDR3 DNA is TGTGCCAGCAGCTTCCACGGGGACACTGAAGCTTTCTTT. It is translated as CASSFHGDTEAFF.

The rearrangement joins TRBV20-1 to TRBJ1-1, with a possible D match to TRBD1 (5 bases). The CDR3 length is 12 residues. V shed 3 bases and J shed 5 bases, with 10 bases lying between them. The germline gives CDR1 DFQATT, CDR2 SNEGSKA (reference sequence). The CDR3 here is CSASRQLTEAFF. CDR3 in DNA: TGCAGTGCTAGTCGACAGCTTACTGAAGCTTTCTTT.

The CDR3 bases are TGTGCCAGCACGACCGGACTAGCAAGCGGGGAGCTGTTTTTT. It codes for CASTTGLASGELFF. The rearrangement uses TRBV12-3 or TRBV12-4 and TRBJ2-2; TRBD2 aligns across 8 bases. CDR3 length equals 14 residues. With V trimmed by 7 bases and J by 7 bases, 8 bases remained unmatched.

This rearrangement joins TRBV5-8 to TRBJ2-5, with D unclear. V lost 0 bases and J lost 1, with 7 bases in between. The CDR3 has 14 residues. The V gene's germline CDR1 is SGHTS and CDR2 YDEGEE. CDR3 in DNA: TGTGCCAGCAGCTTGGCCGCGGTCCAAGAGACCCAGTACTTC. It yields the protein CASSLAAVQETQYF.